The 23 T cell receptor beta chains listed next were all sequenced from one sample in a study of graft-versus-host responses after intestinal transplantation. The antigens of these receptors remain unknown. Method: immunoSEQ multiplex PCR; TCRdb's copy keeps in-frame clones and lacks some. This table has some 120,000 clones, 90% appearing once. The sample consisted of unstimulated CD4+ T cells sorted from spleen or lymph node cells, taken before intestinal transplant. The receptors shown here come from a human donor who received an intestinal transplant.

The chain has TRBV6-4 and TRBJ2-7; a possible D gene is TRBD1 (6 bases). Between the trimmed V and J ends, which lost 11 bases and 6 bases, there was a span of 17 bases. The CDR3 contains 12 residues. CDR1 MRHNA and CDR2 SNTAGT come from the germline V gene. CDR3 protein: CAQGIAPGEQYF. The CDR3 nucleotides are TGTGCCCAGGGGATAGCACCAGGCGAGCAGTACTTC.

This clone came up once. The V gene is TRBV7-2, the J gene TRBJ2-5, with 10 nucleotides matching TRBD2. Trimming removed 5 bases from V and 5 bases from J; junction bases left unmatched: 8. The CDR3 covers 15 residues. The germline V gene encodes CDR1 SGHTA and CDR2 FQGNSA. CDR3 region: CASSTRAGGMETQYF. The CDR3, as DNA: TGTGCCAGCAGCACACGAGCGGGGGGGATGGAGACCCAGTACTTC.

The chain carries TRBV7-2 and TRBJ2-2; D may be TRBD2 (5 bases). The germline V gene encodes CDR1 SGHTA and CDR2 FQGNSA. The CDR3 consists of 17 residues. The V end lost 4 bases, the J end lost 4 bases, and 19 bases lay between the germline ends. The CDR3 is CASSSHRPGVGTGELFF. CDR3 coding DNA: TGTGCCAGCAGCTCCCATCGGCCCGGGGTAGGCACCGGGGAGCTGTTTTTT.

The chain carries TRBV27 and TRBJ1-4; D is undetermined. The germline CDR1 and CDR2 sequences are MNHEY and SMNVEV (reference sequence). This CDR3 has 15 residues. The V end was cut by 3 bases, the J end by 0 bases, with 8 bases between. The chain's CDR3 is CASSFAGATNEKLFF. For the CDR3, the DNA is TGTGCCAGCAGTTTCGCAGGCGCAACTAATGAAAAACTGTTTTTT.

V is TRBV7-6 and J is TRBJ2-7, with TRBD1 matching 7 bases. Germline CDR1 and CDR2: SGHVS and FNYEAQ. Unmatched junction bases numbered 4, after V lost 5 bases and J lost 0 bases. The CDR3 loop spans 14 amino acids. The CDR3 sequence is CASSHGTVSYEQYF. In DNA form, the CDR3 reads TGTGCCAGCAGCCATGGGACAGTCTCCTACGAGCAGTACTTC.

This chain connects TRBV28 to TRBJ1-1; TRBD1 is a possible D gene (5 bases). V lost 5 bases and J 6 bases, leaving 16 bases between the germline ends. This CDR3 spans 14 amino acids. Germline lookup yields CDR1 MDHEN and CDR2 SYDVKM. The CDR3 spells CASSPQGGNPEAFF. CDR3 sequence (DNA): TGTGCCAGCAGTCCCCAGGGTGGTAACCCTGAAGCTTTCTTT.

The chain employs TRBV5-1 and TRBJ1-5, with unresolved D. This CDR3 comprises 15 residues. CDR1 SGHRS and CDR2 YFSETQ come from the germline V gene. V lost 2 bases and J lost 4, with 13 bases in between. The CDR3 here is CASSLSGESNQPQHF. CDR3 sequence (DNA): TGCGCCAGCAGCTTATCAGGCGAGAGTAATCAGCCCCAGCATTTT. Combining the CDR3 with reference TRBV5-1 and TRBJ1-5 gives the whole variable domain KAGVTQTPRYLIKTRGQQVTLSCSPISGHRSVSWYQQTPGQGLQFLFEYFSETQRNKGNFPGRFSGRQFSNSRSEMNVSTLELGDSALYLCASSLSGESNQPQHFGDGTRLSIL.

V gene TRBV5-1 combines with J gene TRBJ1-1; D is possibly TRBD1 (6 bases). Trimming stripped 4 bases from V and 4 bases from J, with 17 bases between. This CDR3 is built from 15 residues. The germline V gene encodes CDR1 SGHRS and CDR2 YFSETQ. The CDR3 here is CASSGAQGGGTEAFF. The CDR3 bases are TGCGCCAGCAGCGGAGCTCAGGGAGGGGGCACTGAAGCTTTCTTT. Full variable domain (remainder filled in from reference TRBV5-1 and TRBJ1-1): KAGVTQTPRYLIKTRGQQVTLSCSPISGHRSVSWYQQTPGQGLQFLFEYFSETQRNKGNFPGRFSGRQFSNSRSEMNVSTLELGDSALYLCASSGAQGGGTEAFFGQGTRLTVV.

The chain joins TRBV28 to TRBJ2-1; maybe TRBD2 (6 bases). V lost 4 bases to trimming and J lost 4 bases, with 14 bases between them. CDR1 MDHEN and CDR2 SYDVKM come from the germline V gene. The CDR3 totals 15 residues. The CDR3: CASSSSPGTYNEQFF. CDR3 DNA sequence: TGTGCCAGCAGTTCCTCTCCAGGGACTTACAATGAGCAGTTCTTC.

The chain employs TRBV29-1 and TRBJ2-3; D might be TRBD1 (5 bases). The CDR3 contains 13 residues. V gave up 4 bases and J gave up 3 bases, with 11 bases separating them. Per germline, CDR1 SQVTM and CDR2 ANQGSEA. CDR3 residues: CSVGGHLTDTQYF. The CDR3 nucleotides read TGCAGCGTTGGGGGCCACCTTACAGATACGCAGTATTTT.

The chain carries TRBV5-1 and TRBJ1-2; D perhaps matches TRBD1 (6 bases). V lost 2 bases and J 12 bases, leaving 17 bases between the germline ends. Germline CDR1 is SGHRS and CDR2 is YFSETQ. The CDR3 is made up of 13 amino acids. The CDR3 nucleotides read TGCGCCAGCAGCTTTGAAGGACAGAAGAAGAACACCTTC. This encodes CASSFEGQKKNTF.

The chain is built from TRBV9 and TRBJ1-1, with D possibly matching TRBD1 (5 bases). The germline V and J ends were trimmed by 0 bases and 3 bases, with 6 bases remaining between them. The CDR3 runs to 13 residues. Germline lookup yields CDR1 SGDLS and CDR2 YYNGEE. The CDR3 bases are TGTGCCAGCAGCGTAGTAGGGGACACTGAAGCTTTCTTT. Amino acid sequence: CASSVVGDTEAFF.

The chain has TRBV5-4 and TRBJ2-1; 8 positions agree with TRBD2. The CDR3 has 14 amino acids. The J segment lost 9 bases and the V segment lost 3 bases, leaving 8 bases of the junction unmatched. Germline V gene data show CDR1 as SGHNT and CDR2 as YYREEE (reference sequence). In DNA, the CDR3 is TGTGCCAGCAGCTCCTCACTAGCGGCAGGTGAGCAGTTCTTC. Amino acids: CASSSSLAAGEQFF.

This chain joins TRBV19 and TRBJ2-7; 8 bases match TRBD1. The CDR3 has 14 amino acids. Germline assignment: CDR1 LNHDA and CDR2 SQIVND (reference sequence). V gave up 8 bases and J gave up 3 bases; unmatched junction bases: 9. The CDR3, as DNA: TGTGCCAGTGGGACAGGCTCGGTAGGCTACGAGCAGTACTTC. Translating gives CASGTGSVGYEQYF.

This chain joins TRBV2 and TRBJ1-3; the D gene is possibly TRBD1 (6 bases). This CDR3 comprises 14 residues. Germline V gene sequence: CDR1 SNHLY, CDR2 FYNNEI. V lost 5 bases and J lost 4, with 12 bases in between. DNA of the CDR3: TGTGCCAGCAGTTTCAGGGGCGCCGGAAACACCATATATTTT. This translates into CASSFRGAGNTIYF.

The CDR3 bases are TGTGCCAGCAGCTATCAGGGGGCAAAGACCCAGTACTTC. The encoded protein is CASSYQGAKTQYF. The chain employs TRBV5-4 and TRBJ2-5, with TRBD1 matching over 8 bases. This CDR3 contains 13 residues. Trimming cost V 3 bases and J 6 bases; bases outside gene matches: 4. Germline CDR1 SGHNT, CDR2 YYREEE (reference sequence).

The rearrangement links TRBV2 to TRBJ1-4; D is unresolved. Looked up from germline, CDR1 is SNHLY and CDR2 is FYNNEI. The CDR3 has 12 amino acids. V was shortened by 2 bases and J by 7 bases, with 5 bases between the two germline ends. The CDR3 is CASSERVEKLFF. CDR3 bases: TGTGCCAGCAGTGAACGAGTTGAAAAACTGTTTTTT.

The V and J genes are TRBV5-1 and TRBJ1-5; D not certain. This CDR3 contains 13 residues. The germline V gene encodes CDR1 SGHRS and CDR2 YFSETQ. V was shortened by 2 bases and J by 6 bases, with 9 bases between the two germline ends. CDR3 in DNA: TGCGCCAGCAGCTTCGAGGGAGGTCAGCCCCAGCATTTT. Translating it yields CASSFEGGQPQHF.

The chain employs TRBV6-1 and TRBJ2-5; 8 nucleotides align to TRBD2. CDR3 length equals 14 residues. Germline CDR1 and CDR2: MNHNS and SASEGT. After removal of 9 bases from V and 2 bases from J, the junction contained 8 bases not matched to a gene. CDR3 coding DNA: TGTGCCAGTGATAACGGGAGGGCACAAGAGACCCAGTACTTC. This sequence encodes CASDNGRAQETQYF.

This sequence joins TRBV9 and TRBJ2-1; perhaps TRBD1 as D (6 bases). This CDR3 is 17 amino acids long. Trimming cost V 4 bases and J 8 bases, with 25 bases left between them. Germline CDR1 SGDLS, CDR2 YYNGEE. The CDR3 is CASSQKFGGGGSYEQFF. The CDR3 DNA is TGTGCCAGCAGCCAGAAGTTTGGGGGCGGTGGGTCATATGAGCAGTTCTTC. The complete variable domain, with remaining parts taken from reference TRBV9 and TRBJ2-1, reads DSGVTQTPKHLITATGQRVTLRCSPRSGDLSVYWYQQSLDQGLQFLIQYYNGEERAKGNILERFSAQQFPDLHSELNLSSLELGDSALYFCASSQKFGGGGSYEQFFGPGTRLTVL.

The rearrangement joins TRBV5-1 to TRBJ1-2; 8 bases agree with TRBD1. Germline CDR1 SGHRS, CDR2 YFSETQ. With 4 bases clipped from V and 0 bases from J, the junction kept 8 bases outside the gene matches. The CDR3 runs to 16 residues. DNA for the CDR3: TGCGCCAGCAGCCGGACAGGGCTTTCCGCTAACTATGGCTACACCTTC. The encoded protein is CASSRTGLSANYGYTF.

The chain recombines TRBV7-8 with TRBJ2-2, with D hard to call. Germline-derived CDR1 and CDR2 are SGHVS and FQNEAQ. V was pared by 1 base and J by 5 bases, with 8 bases between. The length of the CDR3 is 14 residues. The CDR3 loop is CASSLVGWTGELFF. CDR3 DNA: TGTGCCAGCAGCTTAGTCGGTTGGACCGGGGAGCTGTTTTTT.

The chain is built from TRBV19 and TRBJ1-2; TRBD1 might be the D (5 bases). The germline V gene encodes CDR1 LNHDA and CDR2 SQIVND (reference sequence). The CDR3 has 12 residues. Trimming took 3 bases from V and 4 from J, leaving 6 bases between them. This chain's CDR3 is CASSMGPYGYTF. CDR3 DNA sequence: TGTGCCAGTAGTATGGGGCCCTATGGCTACACCTTC. Together with reference TRBV19 and TRBJ1-2, the CDR3 gives the full variable domain: DGGITQSPKYLFRKEGQNVTLSCEQNLNHDAMYWYRQDPGQGLRLIYYSQIVNDFQKGDIAEGYSVSREKKESFPLTVTSAQKNPTAFYLCASSMGPYGYTFGSGTRLTVV.